Ten or more counts support the clone carrying this T cell receptor beta chain. Its antigen remains unidentified. This entry belongs to a study of T cell repertoires in cytomegalovirus infection. About the research overall: Matching HLA type and CMV infection were both indicated by public TCR beta signatures.

Study-wide results and caveats: The ex vivo response was dominated by HLA-C-restricted CMV-specific TCR beta clonotypes.

TCRdb processed the reads anew with MiXCR; each CDR3 protein has one entry. Of 150,000 to 200,000 distinct CDR3 sequences listed, around 20% were seen once; the top ten hold just under 3%. This CDR3 is 14 amino acids long. V shed 4 bases and J 8 bases; nucleotides not matched to a gene: 7. Per germline, CDR1 SGHNT and CDR2 YYREEE (reference sequence). Source material: PBMCs. V usage is TRBV5-4 and J usage is TRBJ2-1, with 9 bases identical to TRBD2. The sequence derives from a human donor in good health (CMV status not recorded). Some clones in this sample may be carry-over from other donors' samples. CDR3 sequence (DNA): TGTGCCAGCAGCCTCGTTAGCGGGAGCTATGAGCAGTTCTTC. This encodes CASSLVSGSYEQFF.